This record concerns one T cell receptor beta chain sequence. Its antigen is not known. Researchers took RNA transcripts and amplified TCR beta CDR3 regions from them. The authors performed first-round RT-PCR with HTBI primers and then a second-round multiplex PCR. TCRdb ran MiXCR on the multiplex PCR reads and lists one entry per CDR3 protein. Of about 16,000 distinct CDR3 sequences in the sample, roughly 46% are singletons; the top ten hold 25%. This entry belongs to a study of Graves' ophthalmopathy and Graves' hyperthyroidism. The starting material, roughly 9.4 ml of fresh peripheral blood, provided the PBMCs. Study-wide results and caveats: With a specificity of 72.22% and a sensitivity of around 71%, the model predicted ophthalmopathy progression. In separating ophthalmopathy from stable hyperthyroidism, a 13-signature model achieved 87.88% sensitivity and nearly 84% specificity.

V was clipped by 5 bases and J by 2 bases; unmatched bases: 5. The germline CDR1 and CDR2 sequences are SGHVS and FQNEAQ. This CDR3 is built from 15 residues. The clonotype was recovered from a woman aged 40 to 55 with stable Graves' hyperthyroidism. The rearrangement joins TRBV7-8 to TRBJ1-5, with TRBD1 matching over 8 bases. Sequenced: peripheral blood. Here the CDR3 reads CASSPDRARNQPQHF. As DNA, the CDR3 is TGTGCCAGCAGCCCGGACAGGGCCCGCAATCAGCCCCAGCATTTT.